A single sample is the source of the 20 T cell receptor beta chains below, sequenced in a study of T cell responses to AZD1222 COVID-19 vaccine. The data were produced by immunoSEQ multiplex PCR, yet TCRdb's version contains in-frame clones alone and is incomplete. In the table there are around 100,000 clones, more than 65% of which are singletons. Here the sequenced sample was peripheral blood, taken on day 0 of AZD1222 vaccination. These receptors were taken from an adult in good health.

The chain is built from TRBV19 and TRBJ1-3; the D is unclear. V was cut by 5 bases and J by 3 bases, with 17 bases left in between. CDR3 length equals 16 residues. Germline V gene data show CDR1 as LNHDA and CDR2 as SQIVND (reference sequence). The CDR3 sequence is CASSFGRSGLGNTIYF. CDR3 coding DNA: TGTGCCAGTAGTTTCGGACGGAGTGGACTTGGAAACACCATATATTTT.

J is TRBJ2-3 and V is TRBV7-6, with D uncertain. Trimming took 6 bases from V and 2 from J, leaving 15 bases between them. The CDR3 sequence is 15 residues long. Per germline, CDR1 SGHVS and CDR2 FNYEAQ. The CDR3 is CASSQTSRDTDTQYF. Here the CDR3 DNA reads TGTGCCAGCAGTCAAACTTCTAGAGACACAGATACGCAGTATTTT.

This clone was seen a handful of times. Being one base from a much bigger clone, this may be a read error. The identical CDR3 is also encoded by other nucleotide sequences in the sample. V gene TRBV28 combines with J gene TRBJ1-2, with D unclear. Trimming pared 5 bases from V and 2 bases from J, leaving 3 bases between. CDR3 size: 11 residues. Germline V gene sequence: CDR1 MDHEN, CDR2 SYDVKM. The CDR3 nucleotides read TGTGCCAGCAGTCGAAACTATGGCTACACCTTC. Translated, it gives CASSRNYGYTF.

This chain uses TRBV28 with TRBJ2-7, with TRBD1 matching over 10 bases. CDR1 MDHEN and CDR2 SYDVKM come from the germline V gene. The CDR3 has 15 residues. Unmatched junction bases numbered 4, after V lost 2 bases and J lost 3 bases. In DNA form, the CDR3 reads TGTGCCAGCAGTTTAATCCGGGACAGGGGCTACGAGCAGTACTTC. It yields the protein CASSLIRDRGYEQYF.

CDR3 loop: CASGLVRRDRVGSYNEQFF. CDR3 DNA: TGTGCTAGTGGTTTGGTACGTCGGGACAGGGTGGGTTCCTACAATGAGCAGTTCTTC. J is TRBJ2-1 and V is TRBV12-5; 9 bases are a match to TRBD1. The CDR3 loop spans 19 amino acids. Per germline, CDR1 LGHNT and CDR2 FRNRAP. Trimming took 0 bases from V and 1 from J; bases not matched to a gene: 10. The whole variable domain, filled in from reference TRBV12-5 and TRBJ2-1, reads DARVTQTPRHKVTEMGQEVTMRCQPILGHNTVFWYRQTMMQGLELLAYFRNRAPLDDSGMPKDRFSAEMPDATLATLKIQPSEPRDSAVYFCASGLVRRDRVGSYNEQFFGPGTRLTVL.

The genes are TRBV7-8 and TRBJ1-5; 7 positions match TRBD1. The CDR3 covers 16 residues. Per germline, CDR1 SGHVS and CDR2 FQNEAQ. J lost 0 bases, V lost 5 bases, and 7 bases had no gene match. CDR3 protein: CASSPRDRNSNQPQHF. CDR3 nucleotides: TGTGCCAGCAGCCCACGGGACAGAAATAGCAATCAGCCCCAGCATTTT.

This rearrangement joins TRBV2 to TRBJ2-7; 12 bases fit TRBD1. The CDR3 has 14 residues. CDR1 SNHLY and CDR2 FYNNEI come from the germline V gene. The V segment lost 7 bases and the J segment 5 bases; nucleotides outside the gene matches: 6. The CDR3 loop is CASNSGTGGNEQYF. The CDR3 region has the DNA TGTGCCAGCAATTCCGGGACAGGGGGCAACGAGCAGTACTTC.

This chain connects TRBV11-2 to TRBJ1-3; D unresolved. The CDR3 is 13 amino acids. Between the trimmed V and J ends, which lost 5 bases and 7 bases, there was a span of 12 bases. Germline loops: CDR1 SGHAT, CDR2 FQNNGV. The CDR3 here is CASSQALENTIYF. CDR3 sequence (DNA): TGTGCCAGCAGCCAGGCCCTGGAGAACACCATATATTTT.

J is TRBJ2-1 and V is TRBV5-4; 8 bases match TRBD2. Germline V gene lookup returns CDR1 SGHNT and CDR2 YYREEE (reference sequence). This CDR3 is built from 16 residues. Unmatched junction bases numbered 14, after V lost 4 bases and J lost 8 bases. The CDR3 region has the DNA TGTGCCAGCAGCCGCCCTTCAGCGGGGGCCCGGGATGAGCAGTTCTTC. It encodes CASSRPSAGARDEQFF.

With regard to this clone: This CDR3 is also generated by other DNA sequences in the sample. V usage is TRBV5-1 and J usage is TRBJ1-6, with no clear D. Germline assignment: CDR1 SGHRS and CDR2 YFSETQ. CDR3 size: 16 residues. V lost 0 bases and J 0 bases, leaving 7 bases between the germline ends. Here the CDR3 reads CASSLGPSSYNSPLHF. The CDR3 DNA reads as TGCGCCAGCAGCTTGGGACCTAGCTCCTATAATTCACCCCTCCACTTT. The full variable domain, completed using reference TRBV5-1 and TRBJ1-6, is KAGVTQTPRYLIKTRGQQVTLSCSPISGHRSVSWYQQTPGQGLQFLFEYFSETQRNKGNFPGRFSGRQFSNSRSEMNVSTLELGDSALYLCASSLGPSSYNSPLHFGNGTRLTVT.

This chain uses TRBV24-1 with TRBJ2-5; TRBD2 agrees at 12 bases. The length of the CDR3 is 17 residues. From germline, CDR1 is KGHDR and CDR2 SFDVKD. V gave up 4 bases and J gave up 1 base; unmatched junction bases: 6. The CDR3 DNA follows: TGTGCCACCAGTGACCGACGACTAGCGGGGGCCCAAGAGACCCAGTACTTC. Protein product: CATSDRRLAGAQETQYF.

J is TRBJ2-7 and V is TRBV4-1; D call uncertain. Germline-derived CDR1 and CDR2 are MGHRA and YSYEKL. The CDR3 contains 14 residues. Trimming removed 4 bases at V and 2 bases at J, with 12 bases between. Written as DNA, the CDR3 is TGCGCCAGCAGCCGCCCAACCCCTCCCTACGAGCAGTACTTC. Protein sequence: CASSRPTPPYEQYF.

V is TRBV5-1 and J is TRBJ1-1; 9 bases match TRBD1. CDR1 and CDR2 (germline): SGHRS, YFSETQ. J gave up 2 bases and V 5 bases, and 4 bases lay outside the gene matches. The CDR3 is 14 amino acids. CDR3: CASRGQGQNTEAFF. The DNA for the CDR3 is TGCGCCAGCAGGGGACAGGGACAAAACACTGAAGCTTTCTTT.

This chain links TRBV28 with TRBJ2-6, with 12 positions matching TRBD2. The CDR3 covers 19 residues. Looked up from germline, CDR1 is MDHEN and CDR2 is SYDVKM. Unmatched junction bases numbered 7, after V lost 1 base and J lost 3 bases. CDR3 coding DNA: TGTGCCAGCAGTTTATCAGGTCTAGCGGGAGGGATTGGGGCCAACGTCCTGACTTTC. Encoded protein: CASSLSGLAGGIGANVLTF.

This chain uses TRBV28 with TRBJ1-6; 9 positions agree with TRBD1. Trimming at V came to 2 bases and at J to 8 bases, leaving 4 bases not matched to a gene. Germline CDR1 and CDR2: MDHEN and SYDVKM. The CDR3 totals 15 residues. The CDR3 spells CASSLLGTGYSPLHF. The CDR3 DNA sequence: TGTGCCAGCAGTTTACTTGGGACAGGGTATTCACCCCTCCACTTT.

The chain uses TRBV28 and TRBJ2-7; unclear D gene. Germline CDR1 MDHEN, CDR2 SYDVKM. The CDR3 has 13 amino acids. Trimming removed 5 bases at V and 2 bases at J, with 10 bases between. In DNA form, the CDR3 reads TGTGCCAGCAGTCCCGGGTCAGCCTACGAGCAGTACTTC. This gives the protein CASSPGSAYEQYF.

The V call is TRBV7-2, the J call TRBJ2-7; no definite D call. V lost 5 bases and J 3 bases, leaving 11 bases between the germline ends. The CDR3 sequence is 13 residues long. The germline V gene has CDR1 SGHTA and CDR2 FQGNSA. The CDR3 here is CASSANPNYEQYF. The DNA for the CDR3 is TGTGCCAGCAGCGCGAACCCAAACTACGAGCAGTACTTC. Combining the CDR3 with reference TRBV7-2 and TRBJ2-7 gives the whole variable domain GAGVSQSPSNKVTEKGKDVELRCDPISGHTALYWYRQSLGQGLEFLIYFQGNSAPDKSGLPSDRFSAERTGGSVSTLTIQRTQQEDSAVYLCASSANPNYEQYFGPGTRLTVT.

The rearrangement joins TRBV29-1 to TRBJ2-1; 8 positions agree with TRBD2. Germline V CDR1 and CDR2: SQVTM, ANQGSEA. The CDR3 contains 12 residues. Germline trimming cut 4 bases from V and 5 bases from J; bases unmatched to any gene: 1. CDR3: CSVVLADNEQFF. CDR3 nucleotides: TGCAGCGTTGTACTAGCGGACAATGAGCAGTTCTTC.

The chain recombines TRBV3-1 (or the pseudogene TRBV3-2) with TRBJ2-5, with D possibly TRBD1 on 6 matching bases. Germline lookup yields CDR1 LGHDT and CDR2 YNNKEL (reference sequence). The CDR3 sequence is 14 residues long. V lost 4 bases and J 9 bases, leaving 18 bases between the germline ends. The CDR3 region is CASSPRGQKRPQYF. In DNA form, the CDR3 reads TGTGCCAGCAGCCCGCGCGGACAGAAGAGACCCCAGTACTTC.

The gene calls are TRBV10-3 and TRBJ1-2, with 12 nucleotides matching TRBD1. There are 15 residues in the CDR3. V was clipped by 3 bases and J by 6 bases; unmatched bases: 5. CDR1 is ENHRY, CDR2 SYGVKD, per germline. CDR3 DNA sequence: TGTGCCATCAGTGACCAGGGACAGGGGGCTCATGGCTACACCTTC. Translating gives CAISDQGQGAHGYTF.